The entry that follows covers one TCR beta chain sequence. Its antigen is not known. The CDR3 contains 12 residues. Trimming at V came to 0 bases and at J to 10 bases, leaving 1 base not matched to a gene. Germline CDR1 and CDR2: SGDLS and YYNGEE. All the people who gave samples were healthy bone marrow donors. The data were taken from a study of cytomegalovirus exposure and HLA in healthy donors. The study's findings and limits: Several of the most significant clusters appeared, in a later analysis, to be linked to common viral pathogens. The investigators catalogued 164 TCR beta chains as cytomegalovirus-associated.

PCR primers comprised 60 Vbeta and 13 Jbeta primers. Clones were sequenced by immunoSEQ multiplex PCR, and TCRdb holds only the in-frame ones, with some missing. The table shows roughly 70,000 clones, with just under 75% occurring only once. Input material: PBMCs. The sequence derives from a human donor in good health. The chain joins TRBV9 to TRBJ2-1; 7 bases agree with TRBD2. The CDR3 DNA reads as TGTGCCAGCAGCGTAGGCGGGGGAGAGCAGTTCTTC. Protein sequence: CASSVGGGEQFF.